This T cell receptor beta chain was captured by sequencing in a study of beta chain features in type 1 diabetes. Study information: Researchers looked at fewer than 120,000,000 sorted cells across all samples.

This clone has a handful of counts. Its antigen remains unidentified. The CDR3 has 15 residues. V lost 3 bases and J lost 4, with 13 bases in between. CDR1 and CDR2 (germline): SGHNT, YYREEE (reference sequence). Expressed TCRB transcripts were sequenced, since all the RNA that had been isolated was reverse transcribed. Sequencing was performed with immunoSEQ multiplex PCR; in TCRdb, only in-frame clones are kept and a portion is missing. Of 620,000 or so clones in the sample, roughly a sixth were seen once. A sort by CD45RO/CCR7/CD25/CD127/CD95/CD27 yielded CD4+ naive, central memory, regulatory and stem cell-like memory cells. Study-level findings and limits: Cells with high TCR expression could be over-represented when cDNA is sequenced. Among all four CD4+ subsets, Type 1 diabetes patients had TCRB CDR3s that were moderately but significantly shorter.

The sequencing sample was made of naive CD4+ T cells from blood. The chain employs TRBV5-4 and TRBJ2-2; maybe TRBD1 (6 bases). The receptor was derived from a man aged 18 to 30 in good health. The DNA for the CDR3 is TGTGCCAGCAGCTCCGGGACATCTGGCACCGGGGAGCTGTTTTTT. This gives the protein CASSSGTSGTGELFF.